This T cell receptor beta chain came from a study of technical replicates of blood from four donors. Germline V lookup: CDR1 LGHNA, CDR2 YNFKEQ. The CDR3 totals 14 residues. Trimming took 1 base from V and 3 from J, leaving 9 bases between them. TCRdb's table, derived via immunoSEQ multiplex PCR, lists solely in-frame clones and lacks some. Of tens of thousands of clones in the sample, under 96% were seen once. What was sequenced was T cells isolated from PBMCs. The TCR sequence derives from a human donor in good health. The chain links TRBV4-2 to TRBJ1-2; a weak D match, TRBD1 (6 bases). CDR3 residues: CASSQVPGDYGYTF. In DNA, the CDR3 is TGTGCCAGCAGCCAAGTGCCAGGGGACTATGGCTACACCTTC.